This record concerns one T cell receptor beta chain sequence. This sample is part of a study of cytomegalovirus exposure and HLA in healthy donors. V shed 2 bases and J 7 bases; nucleotides not matched to a gene: 7. This CDR3 has 14 residues. CDR1 is SQVTM, CDR2 ANQGSEA, per germline. The PCR employed 60 Vbeta primers together with 13 Jbeta primers. Clones were read by immunoSEQ multiplex PCR, and TCRdb kept only the in-frame ones, dropping some. The data contain 150,000 or so clones, almost 80% of them singletons. Sequencing input: PBMCs. The receptor was derived from a woman aged 50 to 60 in good health and CMV-seropositive. This chain connects TRBV29-1 to TRBJ2-1; 8 nucleotides align to TRBD1. CDR3 nucleotides: TGCAGCGTTGAACCCAGGGGGCTGCGTAATGAGCAGTTCTTC. Amino acid sequence: CSVEPRGLRNEQFF.